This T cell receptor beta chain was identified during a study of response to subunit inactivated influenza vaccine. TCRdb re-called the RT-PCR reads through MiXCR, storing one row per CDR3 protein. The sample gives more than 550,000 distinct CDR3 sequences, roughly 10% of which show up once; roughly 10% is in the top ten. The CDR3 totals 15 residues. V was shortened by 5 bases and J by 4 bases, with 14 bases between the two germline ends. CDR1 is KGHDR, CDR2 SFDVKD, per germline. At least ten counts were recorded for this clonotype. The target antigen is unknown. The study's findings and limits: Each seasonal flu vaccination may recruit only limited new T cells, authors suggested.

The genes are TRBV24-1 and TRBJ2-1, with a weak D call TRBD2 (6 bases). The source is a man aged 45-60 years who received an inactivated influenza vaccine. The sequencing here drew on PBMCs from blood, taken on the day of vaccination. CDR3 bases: TGTGCCACCAGTGCACCGGGACTTAAATACAATGAGCAGTTCTTC. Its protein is CATSAPGLKYNEQFF.